This T cell receptor (beta chain) was recorded in a study of shared clonotypes between healthy human individuals. For this clone: Other nucleotide sequences from this sample produce the same CDR3.

Assay: immunoSEQ multiplex PCR; the TCRdb copy retains only in-frame clones and omits some. The sample has 2 million to 2.5 million clones; 85% to 95% are singletons. Germline V gene lookup returns CDR1 GTSNPN and CDR2 SVGIG (reference sequence). The V and J ends lost 1 base and 1 base respectively, with 4 bases between them. The length of the CDR3 is 12 residues. The rearrangement links TRBV30 to TRBJ1-1; no clear D. The TCR originated in a man aged 18 to 30 in good health. Some clones in this sample may be carry-over from other donors' samples. Sequencing was carried out using naive CD4+ T cells from PBMCs. Subset specified: CD45RA+ positively selected. CDR3 residues: CAWSDGNTEAFF. The CDR3 DNA sequence: TGTGCCTGGAGTGACGGGAACACTGAAGCTTTCTTT.